Shown below are 26 T cell receptor beta chains from a single sample sequenced in a study of long-term antiretroviral therapy in people with HIV. Survey-level immunoSEQ v3.0 assays were run. The assay was immunoSEQ multiplex PCR, and TCRdb's table has in-frame clones only and misses some. The table has 30,000 or so clones, approximately 72% seen once. The sample consisted of unsorted PBMCs, taken 3 years after starting antiretroviral therapy. These receptors were obtained from a man over 45 with HIV.

V usage is TRBV7-2 and J usage is TRBJ1-2; 7 bases match TRBD1. CDR3 length: 14 residues. The germline gives CDR1 SGHTA, CDR2 FQGNSA. J was trimmed by 0 bases and V by 3 bases; bases with no gene match: 1. CDR3 coding DNA: TGTGCCAGCAGCTTTGGGACAGCTAACTATGGCTACACCTTC. Translated: CASSFGTANYGYTF.

CDR3 sequence (DNA): TGTGCCAGCAGCTTAGCGCCTGGGGCAGGGCAAGAGACCCAGTACTTC. Translated, it gives CASSLAPGAGQETQYF. The J gene is TRBJ2-5, the V gene TRBV7-2; a weak D match, TRBD1 (5 bases). The CDR3 has 16 residues. Germline-derived CDR1 and CDR2 are SGHTA and FQGNSA. V lost 0 bases and J lost 2, with 13 bases in between.

Here the CDR3 reads CASSPSRRERSTDTQYF. For the CDR3, the DNA is TGTGCCAGCTCACCGAGCCGCAGGGAGCGTAGCACAGATACGCAGTATTTT. V gene TRBV18 combines with J gene TRBJ2-3; tentatively, D is TRBD1 or TRBD2 (5 bases each). The CDR3 has 17 amino acids. The germline V and J ends were trimmed by 3 bases and 0 bases, with 16 bases remaining between them. Germline CDR1 reads KGHSH; CDR2 reads LQKENI.

The chain couples TRBV5-1 to TRBJ2-7, with a weak D call TRBD1 (6 bases). Germline CDR1 is SGHRS and CDR2 is YFSETQ. Trimming left V 5 bases short and J 0 bases short, with 9 bases between. This CDR3 has 13 residues. The CDR3 sequence: CASRGTTSYEQYF. Here the CDR3 DNA reads TGCGCCAGCAGGGGGACAACCTCCTACGAGCAGTACTTC.

V and J are TRBV5-6 and TRBJ1-1; perhaps TRBD1 as D (6 bases). CDR1 is SGHDT, CDR2 YYEEEE, per germline. Trimming stripped 2 bases from V and 6 bases from J, with 11 bases between. This CDR3 region has 13 residues. The CDR3 protein is CASSLGRGAEAFF. The CDR3 DNA reads as TGTGCCAGCAGCTTAGGGAGGGGGGCTGAAGCTTTCTTT.

This clone was seen a single time. The chain uses TRBV6-5 and TRBJ1-2; D remains ambiguous. Germline V gives CDR1 MNHEY, CDR2 SVGAGI. Trimming left V 6 bases short and J 2 bases short, with 16 bases between. The CDR3 totals 15 residues. CDR3 in DNA: TGTGCCAGCAGCCCCCCCCGGGCTTACAACTATGGCTACACCTTC. It codes for CASSPPRAYNYGYTF.

This sequence joins TRBV18 and TRBJ2-1, with 7 bases matching TRBD2. Germline V CDR1 and CDR2: KGHSH, LQKENI. V was clipped by 3 bases and J by 5 bases; unmatched bases: 10. The CDR3 is 16 residues long. The CDR3, as DNA: TGTGCCAGCTCACCTCGTCCGGCTAGCGGAGACAATGAGCAGTTCTTC. It codes for CASSPRPASGDNEQFF.

This chain uses TRBV27 with TRBJ2-2, with 14 bases matching TRBD2. The V and J ends lost 5 bases and 6 bases, in that order; junction bases with no gene match: 8. The CDR3 totals 17 residues. Germline CDR1 is MNHEY and CDR2 is SMNVEV (reference sequence). Here the CDR3 reads CASSATPGLAGAGELFF. DNA of the CDR3: TGTGCCAGCAGTGCAACCCCGGGACTAGCGGGAGCCGGGGAGCTGTTTTTT.

This clone was observed a single time. J is TRBJ2-7 and V is TRBV25-1, with TRBD1 identical over 10 bases. V was clipped by 5 bases and J by 0 bases; unmatched bases: 10. The CDR3 extends over 17 amino acids. From germline, CDR1 is MGHDK and CDR2 SYGVNS. Written as DNA, the CDR3 is TGTGCCAGCAGTACGCGACAGGGGGCCCTATTCTCCTACGAGCAGTACTTC. Amino acid sequence: CASSTRQGALFSYEQYF.

CDR3 in DNA: TGTGCCAGCAGCCAAGGAGCTAGCGGGGGGGCCGGAGATACGCAGTATTTT. This sequence encodes CASSQGASGGAGDTQYF. The V call is TRBV4-2, the J call TRBJ2-3; 12 bases fit TRBD2. The V gene's germline CDR1 is LGHNA and CDR2 YNFKEQ. V trimming: 1 base; J trimming: 5 bases; junction bases outside the gene matches: 7. CDR3 size: 17 residues.

V gene TRBV13 combines with J gene TRBJ1-1; D gene uncertain. The germline CDR1 and CDR2 sequences are PRHDT and FYEKMQ (reference sequence). V dropped 3 bases and J dropped 1 base, with 3 bases sitting between them. There are 12 residues in the CDR3. CDR3 bases: TGTGCCAGCAGCTTCGGGAACACTGAAGCTTTCTTT. It is translated as CASSFGNTEAFF.

The J gene is TRBJ2-3, the V gene TRBV6-5; the match to TRBD2 covers 8 bases. From germline, CDR1 is MNHEY and CDR2 SVGAGI. Losses at the gene ends were 4 bases for V and 4 bases for J; bases not matched to a gene: 4. The CDR3 is 14 residues long. CDR3 in DNA: TGTGCCAGCAGTTTCGGGGGGGGCCCAGATACGCAGTATTTT. Encoded protein: CASSFGGGPDTQYF.

The chain carries TRBV19 and TRBJ2-2; maybe TRBD1 (6 bases). V was shortened by 4 bases and J by 6 bases, with 12 bases between the two germline ends. The CDR3 covers 14 residues. Germline CDR1 and CDR2: LNHDA and SQIVND (reference sequence). The DNA of the CDR3 is TGTGCCAGTAGTACCTGGACAGTCGCCGGGGAGCTGTTTTTT. This codes for CASSTWTVAGELFF.

J is TRBJ1-2 and V is TRBV11-3; D is unresolved. This CDR3 spans 12 amino acids. Germline-derived CDR1 and CDR2 are SGHNT and YENEEA. V was cut by 3 bases and J by 6 bases, with 8 bases left in between. Here the CDR3 reads CASSFSGDGYTF. The CDR3, as DNA: TGTGCCAGCAGCTTCTCTGGGGATGGCTACACCTTC.

The chain uses TRBV7-3 and TRBJ2-2, with a possible D match to TRBD2 (7 bases). With 5 bases removed from V and 5 bases from J, the gap between germline ends came to 15 bases. CDR1 SGHTA and CDR2 FQGTGA come from the germline V gene. The CDR3 extends over 15 amino acids. The CDR3 here is CASSGGAPETGELFF. Here the CDR3 DNA reads TGTGCCAGCAGCGGGGGGGCCCCGGAAACCGGGGAGCTGTTTTTT.

The chain carries TRBV7-3 and TRBJ2-1; D is uncertain. V shed 8 bases and J shed 4 bases, with 12 bases lying between them. The germline V gene encodes CDR1 SGHTA and CDR2 FQGTGA. The CDR3 extends over 13 amino acids. The CDR3, as DNA: TGTGCCAGCGGCAAGCGCGAGTACAATGAGCAGTTCTTC. Its protein is CASGKREYNEQFF.

This sequence joins TRBV28 and TRBJ1-1; D might be TRBD1 (5 bases). The CDR3 is made up of 14 amino acids. The germline gives CDR1 MDHEN, CDR2 SYDVKM. Trimming cost V 5 bases and J 2 bases, with 12 bases left between them. CDR3 sequence (DNA): TGTGCCAGCAGTATACATCAGGGAAACACTGAAGCTTTCTTT. Encoded protein: CASSIHQGNTEAFF.

The DNA for the CDR3 is TGTGCCAGCAGCCTACACAGGGTCACCTATAATTCACCCCTCCACTTT. It translates to CASSLHRVTYNSPLHF. This chain uses TRBV5-5 with TRBJ1-6; the D gene is possibly TRBD1 (6 bases). V was shortened by 4 bases and J by 2 bases, with 13 bases between the two germline ends. Germline CDR1 is SGHKS and CDR2 is YYEKEE (reference sequence). This CDR3 has 16 amino acids.

J is TRBJ2-2 and V is TRBV30, with a tentative D call TRBD2 (5 bases). The germline CDR1 and CDR2 sequences are GTSNPN and SVGIG (reference sequence). Trimming took 4 bases from V and 5 from J, leaving 8 bases between them. The CDR3 runs 12 residues. The CDR3 DNA sequence: TGTGCCTGGACAACTAGGACCGGGGAGCTGTTTTTT. This encodes CAWTTRTGELFF.

The chain links TRBV27 to TRBJ1-1, with TRBD1 matching over 8 bases. The CDR3 loop spans 16 amino acids. Germline CDR1 MNHEY, CDR2 SMNVEV (reference sequence). V trimming: 6 bases; J trimming: 0 bases; junction bases outside the gene matches: 9. In DNA form, the CDR3 reads TGTGCCAGCAGGGGGTGGGGACAGGTTTTGAACACTGAAGCTTTCTTT. This translates into CASRGWGQVLNTEAFF.

The CDR3 region has the DNA TGTGCCAGCAGCGTAGCTACGCGGCTTCAAGAGACCCAGTACTTC. Its protein product is CASSVATRLQETQYF. The J gene is TRBJ2-5, the V gene TRBV9; D not resolved. From germline, CDR1 is SGDLS and CDR2 YYNGEE. This CDR3 region has 15 residues. Between the trimmed V and J ends, which lost 0 bases and 2 bases, there was a span of 11 bases.

The V and J genes are TRBV28 and TRBJ1-2, with D possibly TRBD1 on 5 matching bases. Germline CDR1 is MDHEN and CDR2 is SYDVKM. This CDR3 has 16 amino acids. Deletions cut 5 bases from V and 2 bases from J, with 18 bases between. CDR3 residues: CASSASLGAQNYGYTF. CDR3 DNA sequence: TGTGCCAGCAGTGCGAGTCTAGGGGCGCAGAACTATGGCTACACCTTC.

This chain uses TRBV19 with TRBJ1-3; D gene uncertain. V dropped 7 bases and J dropped 0 bases, with 1 base sitting between them. This CDR3 region has 11 residues. Germline loops: CDR1 LNHDA, CDR2 SQIVND (reference sequence). The CDR3 DNA is TGTGCCAGTATCTCTGGAAACACCATATATTTT. Its protein is CASISGNTIYF.

The chain joins TRBV5-4 to TRBJ1-2; D remains unclear. The V end was cut by 0 bases, the J end by 7 bases, with 16 bases between. CDR1 SGHNT and CDR2 YYREEE come from the germline V gene (reference sequence). The CDR3 covers 15 residues. The CDR3 here is CASSLDLDPRPGYTF. CDR3 nucleotide sequence: TGTGCCAGCAGCTTGGATCTGGACCCAAGGCCTGGCTACACCTTC.

J is TRBJ1-5 and V is TRBV19, with D uncertain. From germline, CDR1 is LNHDA and CDR2 SQIVND (reference sequence). V was shortened by 10 bases and J by 0 bases, with 13 bases between the two germline ends. This CDR3 has 14 residues. CDR3 protein: CATQESYSNQPQHF. In DNA, the CDR3 is TGTGCCACCCAGGAGTCCTATAGCAATCAGCCCCAGCATTTT. Full variable domain (remainder filled in from reference TRBV19 and TRBJ1-5): DGGITQSPKYLFRKEGQNVTLSCEQNLNHDAMYWYRQDPGQGLRLIYYSQIVNDFQKGDIAEGYSVSREKKESFPLTVTSAQKNPTAFYLCATQESYSNQPQHFGDGTRLSIL.

The chain links TRBV6-1 to TRBJ2-5; TRBD1 is a possible D gene (7 bases). The CDR3 has 14 residues. The germline gives CDR1 MNHNS, CDR2 SASEGT. The V end lost 10 bases, the J end lost 4 bases, and 19 bases lay between the germline ends. The CDR3 DNA sequence: TGTGCCACCACCCTAAACAGGGGAGGAGAGACCCAGTACTTC. It yields the protein CATTLNRGGETQYF.